This T cell receptor beta chain appears in the sequencing data of a study of CD8+CD57+ T cells in acquired aplastic anemia. The germline V gene encodes CDR1 SGDLS and CDR2 YYNGEE. Trimming took 7 bases from V and 8 from J, leaving 12 bases between them. There are 11 residues in the CDR3. Using genomic DNA as the template, TCR beta VDJ and CDR3 profiling was carried out. TCRdb called the reads again in MiXCR, with one record for every CDR3 protein. Found here are some 170,000 distinct CDR3 sequences, less than 65% of them singletons; the top ten hold about 42%. Patients who underwent sequencing had shown CD8+CD57+ cell expansion by flow cytometry.

The chain carries TRBV9 and TRBJ1-2; D is undetermined. Material: sorted CD4+, CD8+, or CD8+CD57+ T cells (not recorded which) from PBMCs. This TCR was recovered from a human donor with aplastic anemia. CDR3 residues: CASGTSRGYTF. In DNA, the CDR3 is TGTGCCAGCGGCACCAGTCGGGGCTACACCTTC.